Following are 10 T cell receptor beta chains from one sample sequenced in a study of control samples from healthy donors and cancer patients. Method: immunoSEQ multiplex PCR; TCRdb's copy keeps in-frame clones and lacks some. The sample records over 80,000 clones, 70% to 90% being singletons. The specimen sequenced was blood. Receptor source: a man aged 25-45 years in good health.

V and J are TRBV9 and TRBJ1-1; possible D gene TRBD1, 5 bases. Germline CDR1 SGDLS, CDR2 YYNGEE. Trimming removed 0 bases from V and 5 bases from J, with 11 bases in between. The CDR3 is 14 amino acids. The DNA for the CDR3 is TGTGCCAGCAGCGTAGTGGGGGGAGATACTGAAGCTTTCTTT. Translating it yields CASSVVGGDTEAFF.

The chain couples TRBV6-5 to TRBJ1-3; 10 bases are a match to TRBD1. CDR3 length equals 14 residues. Germline CDR1 and CDR2: MNHEY and SVGAGI. The V segment lost 6 bases and the J segment 4 bases; nucleotides outside the gene matches: 3. CDR3 sequence (DNA): TGTGCCAGCAGGACAGGGGGCGCGGGAAACACCATATATTTT. Amino acids: CASRTGGAGNTIYF.

This clone was counted a few times. The chain carries TRBV12-5 and TRBJ2-7, with D tentatively TRBD1 (5 bases). The germline V gene has CDR1 LGHNT and CDR2 FRNRAP. There are 15 residues in the CDR3. V dropped 1 base and J dropped 3 bases, with 13 bases sitting between them. Here the CDR3 reads CASGLGGPRDYEQYF. In nucleotides, the CDR3 is TGTGCTAGTGGTTTGGGGGGCCCCAGGGACTACGAGCAGTACTTC. Complete variable domain (other parts from reference TRBV12-5 and TRBJ2-7): DARVTQTPRHKVTEMGQEVTMRCQPILGHNTVFWYRQTMMQGLELLAYFRNRAPLDDSGMPKDRFSAEMPDATLATLKIQPSEPRDSAVYFCASGLGGPRDYEQYFGPGTRLTVT.

The chain carries TRBV2 and TRBJ1-5; 7 bases agree with TRBD1. Losses at the gene ends were 7 bases for V and 1 base for J; bases not matched to a gene: 7. This CDR3 region has 15 residues. Looked up from germline, CDR1 is SNHLY and CDR2 is FYNNEI. CDR3 in DNA: TGTGCCAGCAACTCACAGGGGAACAGCAATCAGCCCCAGCATTTT. The encoded protein is CASNSQGNSNQPQHF.

The chain is built from TRBV6-1 and TRBJ2-3; D might be TRBD1 or TRBD2, each matching 6 bases. Looked up from germline, CDR1 is MNHNS and CDR2 is SASEGT. CDR3 length: 16 amino acids. Deletions cut 0 bases from V and 5 bases from J, with 15 bases between. For the CDR3, the DNA is TGTGCCAGCAGTGAAGCTGGACGGGGGCCTCAAGATACGCAGTATTTT. Amino acids: CASSEAGRGPQDTQYF.

This clone is categorized as medium-sized. The chain couples TRBV19 to TRBJ1-1; 7 bases match TRBD1. Germline V gene lookup returns CDR1 LNHDA and CDR2 SQIVND (reference sequence). CDR3 size: 14 residues. V shed 5 bases, J shed 0 bases, and the junction held 3 bases outside the gene matches. CDR3 bases: TGTGCCAGTAGTCCGGGACAGATGAACACTGAAGCTTTCTTT. Protein sequence: CASSPGQMNTEAFF. Using reference TRBV19 and TRBJ1-1 for the parts outside the CDR3, the full variable domain is DGGITQSPKYLFRKEGQNVTLSCEQNLNHDAMYWYRQDPGQGLRLIYYSQIVNDFQKGDIAEGYSVSREKKESFPLTVTSAQKNPTAFYLCASSPGQMNTEAFFGQGTRLTVV.

This chain uses TRBV13 with TRBJ1-2, with 7 nucleotides matching TRBD1. This CDR3 contains 17 residues. From germline, CDR1 is PRHDT and CDR2 FYEKMQ (reference sequence). J was trimmed by 0 bases and V by 2 bases; bases with no gene match: 9. The CDR3 nucleotides are TGTGCCAGCAGCTTAAGGGGTCGGGACAGCACTAACTATGGCTACACCTTC. Translated, it gives CASSLRGRDSTNYGYTF.

This chain connects TRBV19 to TRBJ1-4; no clear D gene. The V end was cut by 0 bases, the J end by 2 bases, with 7 bases between. From germline, CDR1 is LNHDA and CDR2 SQIVND (reference sequence). This CDR3 has 15 amino acids. The CDR3 spells CASSIEPRTNEKLFF. In DNA form, the CDR3 reads TGTGCCAGTAGTATAGAGCCTCGGACTAATGAAAAACTGTTTTTT.

This sequence joins TRBV5-4 and TRBJ2-6; unclear D gene. The germline gives CDR1 SGHNT, CDR2 YYREEE (reference sequence). The CDR3 has 15 amino acids. V gave up 4 bases and J gave up 3 bases, with 11 bases separating them. The CDR3 loop is CASSVNSIGANVLTF. The CDR3 DNA is TGTGCCAGCAGCGTCAACTCGATTGGGGCCAACGTCCTGACTTTC.

The DNA of the CDR3 is TGTGCCTGGATATCACCGGGGGCGGCAGGAAACACCATATATTTT. Amino acid sequence: CAWISPGAAGNTIYF. The chain uses TRBV30 and TRBJ1-3; D may be TRBD1 (6 bases). Germline lookup yields CDR1 GTSNPN and CDR2 SVGIG (reference sequence). Trimming pared 4 bases from V and 4 bases from J, leaving 17 bases between. The CDR3 loop spans 15 amino acids.